This TCR beta chain derives from a study of Ad26.COV2.S vaccination and SARS-CoV-2 variants. Study-level information: In the study, Ad26.COV2.S was injected intramuscularly once, or twice 56 days apart. Study results and caveats: Breadth of non-spike TCRs did not differ between vaccinees and placebo recipients. Breadth, reportedly substantial, characterized the spike-specific CD8+ and CD4+ T cell responses after vaccination.

Treatment: about 20 received Ad26.COV2.S at low or high dose, single or two shots; 5 received placebo; per-sample allocation not given. Following the first vaccine or placebo injection, samples were taken on day 63. An 18-55-year-old adult in Boston served as donor. Profiling relied on immunoSEQ multiplex PCR, and the TCRdb table lists in-frame clones only, not all of them. Counted here are over 400,000 clones, about 90% occurring once; the ten biggest clones make up about 1.7%. V shed 5 bases and J 9 bases; nucleotides not matched to a gene: 12. Germline V gene data show CDR1 as SEHNR and CDR2 as FQNEAQ (reference sequence). The CDR3 loop spans 16 amino acids. In regard to this clone: Its antigen remains unidentified.

The chain is built from TRBV7-9 and TRBJ2-1; TRBD2 agrees at 11 bases. This receptor was taken from a person between 18 and 60 years old who received the Ad26.COV2.S COVID-19 vaccine or a placebo. Source: peripheral blood, taken in a trial of Ad26.COV2.S vaccine versus placebo. CDR3 nucleotides: TGTGCCAGCAGCCTGAAACTAGCGGGGGAGGACTTTGAGCAGTTCTTC. Residues: CASSLKLAGEDFEQFF.